A selection of T cell receptor beta chains follows, all from one sample in a study of OX40 agonist ivuxolimab in advanced cancers. Clones were read by immunoSEQ multiplex PCR, and TCRdb kept only the in-frame ones, dropping some. The table has nearly 20,000 clones, 80% to 90% seen once. The source was CD4+ or CD8+ T cells sorted from blood, collected in a trial of the OX40 agonist ivuxolimab. Receptors originate from an adult with an advanced solid tumor such as melanoma, head and neck, liver or kidney cancer. The CDR3 runs from the conserved cysteine through the conserved F or W. The D gene is left open where the match is weak. Clone size, where shown, is once, few, many, or a class for clones that have expanded.

abundance,d_gene,j_gene,v_gene,CDR3nt,CDR3aa
few,TRBD1,TRBJ2-3,TRBV5-1,TGCGCCAGCAGCGGAACAGGGGGCACAGATACGCAGTATTTT,CASSGTGGTDTQYF
.,TRBD1,TRBJ2-3,TRBV6-1,TGTGCCAGCAGGCCGGGACAGAAATACACAGATACGCAGTATTTT,CASRPGQKYTDTQYF
once,TRBD2,TRBJ2-2,TRBV7-3,TGTGCCAGCAGCAAACAAGGGAGGGGGAACACCGGGGAGCTGTTTTTT,CASSKQGRGNTGELFF
.,TRBD1,TRBJ1-2,TRBV7-8,TGTGCCAGCAGCTTGGGACAGGGGGACTATGGCTACACCTTC,CASSLGQGDYGYTF
.,.,TRBJ2-7,TRBV7-9,TGTGCCAGCAGCCTCGACGGGGGAGGCGTCAAACCCTACGAGCAGTACTTC,CASSLDGGGVKPYEQYF
once,.,TRBJ2-3,TRBV6-4,TGTGCCAGCAGTGACTCGAATGGTAACTCCCGCACAGATACGCAGTATTTT,CASSDSNGNSRTDTQYF
few,.,TRBJ1-1,TRBV9,TGTGCCAGCAGGGAGCGGGGCGGGAACACTGAAGCTTTCTTT,CASRERGGNTEAFF
.,TRBD1,TRBJ1-1,TRBV11-3,TGTGCCAGCAGCTTAGATCTAGGGACAGCTGAAGCTTTCTTT,CASSLDLGTAEAFF
.,.,TRBJ1-4,TRBV2,TGTGCCAGCAGTGAATACGGGGGGCGAGGTGAAAAACTGTTTTTT,CASSEYGGRGEKLFF
.,TRBD2,TRBJ2-1,TRBV29-1,TGCAGCGTTGAAGAGGGGAGGGCTCGAGGCAATGAGCAGTTCTTC,CSVEEGRARGNEQFF
.,TRBD2,TRBJ2-1,TRBV9,TGTGCCAGCAGCGTAGATAAGTACGGCGGGGGGGCCCCTGGTGAGCAGTTCTTC,CASSVDKYGGGAPGEQFF
.,.,TRBJ2-5,TRBV6-5,TGTGCCAGCAGATGGGGACTTGGCGACCTAGAGACCCAGTACTTC,CASRWGLGDLETQYF
.,TRBD2,TRBJ2-3,TRBV4-3,TGCGCCAGCAGCCAAGATGGGCGGGAGGGCTACACAGATACGCAGTATTTT,CASSQDGREGYTDTQYF
.,.,TRBJ1-1,TRBV19,TGTGCCAGTACCACCCGGGCCCTCGAAGCTTTCTTT,CASTTRALEAFF
.,.,TRBJ1-2,TRBV6-1,TGTGCCAGCAGTGAAGTCAGGGGCGGCCCTTTAGGCTACACCTTC,CASSEVRGGPLGYTF
.,.,TRBJ2-2,TRBV19,TGTGCCAGTAGTATGGGGTCCCTTACCGGGGAGCTGTTTTTT,CASSMGSLTGELFF
once,.,TRBJ1-5,TRBV12-2,TGTGCAAGTCGCTTAGGACGGGATCAGCCCCAGCATTTT,CASRLGRDQPQHF
.,TRBD2,TRBJ2-5,TRBV18,TGTGCCAGCTCACCAGTAGCGGGGACTCAACCGACCCAGTACTTC,CASSPVAGTQPTQYF
.,.,TRBJ2-7,TRBV10-3,TGTGCCATTACGCCGACAGGCGACGAGCAGTACTTC,CAITPTGDEQYF
.,TRBD1,TRBJ1-1,TRBV13,TGTGCCAGCAGCGAAGGGGGCGCGAGTTGGAAAATGAACACTGAAGCTTTCTTT,CASSEGGASWKMNTEAFF
once,TRBD2,TRBJ2-7,TRBV19,TGTGCCAGTAGTCCGTGGACTAGCGGGAGCTACGAGCAGTACTTC,CASSPWTSGSYEQYF
.,.,TRBJ2-2,TRBV18,TGTGCCAGCTCACCAGTTAAGACATATAACACCGGGGAGCTGTTTTTT,CASSPVKTYNTGELFF
.,.,TRBJ1-5,TRBV5-5,TGTGCCAGCAGGGCCGTCGGAGACGGCAATCAGCCCCAGCATTTT,CASRAVGDGNQPQHF
.,.,TRBJ1-6,TRBV14,TGTGCCAGCAGCCAAGATCCGGCAGGGAGGTCACCCCTCCACTTT,CASSQDPAGRSPLHF
.,.,TRBJ2-6,TRBV19,TGTGCCAGTAGTATGTCCGGGGCCAACGTCCTGACTTTC,CASSMSGANVLTF
.,TRBD1,TRBJ2-2,TRBV5-5,TGTGCCAGCAGCTGGGACAGGGACACCGGGGAGCTGTTTTTT,CASSWDRDTGELFF
.,TRBD1,TRBJ1-6,TRBV5-4,TGTGCCAGCAGCCCGGACAGGGCCGGAGCTTCACCCCTCCACTTT,CASSPDRAGASPLHF
once,.,TRBJ2-7,TRBV27,TGTGCCAGCAGCCCCTCGGTCGGGCCCTACGAGCAGTACTTC,CASSPSVGPYEQYF
.,.,TRBJ1-3,TRBV6-5,TGTGCCAGCAGGGGGGACCGCGTCCCGGGAAACACCATATATTTT,CASRGDRVPGNTIYF
.,TRBD1,TRBJ1-5,TRBV5-6,TGTGCCAGCAGCTTTTGGGGGACAGGGAATAGACAGCCCCAGCATTTT,CASSFWGTGNRQPQHF
.,.,TRBJ2-7,TRBV25-1,TGTGCCAGCAGCGGCACCTCCTACGAGCAGTACTTC,CASSGTSYEQYF
.,.,TRBJ2-7,TRBV5-1,TGCGCCAGCAGCGCGGAACCCAGGGTTGGATACTACGAGCAGTACTTC,CASSAEPRVGYYEQYF
.,TRBD2,TRBJ2-5,TRBV10-3,TGTGCCATCAGGAGGACTAGCGGGGACCAAGAGACCCAGTACTTC,CAIRRTSGDQETQYF